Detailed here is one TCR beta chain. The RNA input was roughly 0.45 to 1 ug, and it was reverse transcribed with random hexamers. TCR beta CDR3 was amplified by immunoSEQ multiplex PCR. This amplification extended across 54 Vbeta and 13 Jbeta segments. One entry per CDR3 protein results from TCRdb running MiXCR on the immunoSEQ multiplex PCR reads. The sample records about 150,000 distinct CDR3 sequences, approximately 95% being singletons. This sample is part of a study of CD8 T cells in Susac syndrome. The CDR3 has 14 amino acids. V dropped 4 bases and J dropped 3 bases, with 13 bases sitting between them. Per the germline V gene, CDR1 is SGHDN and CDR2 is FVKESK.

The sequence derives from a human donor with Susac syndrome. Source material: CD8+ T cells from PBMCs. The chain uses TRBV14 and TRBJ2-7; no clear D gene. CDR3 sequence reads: CASSLEIGNYEQYF. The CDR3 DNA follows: TGTGCCAGCAGCCTAGAAATAGGGAACTACGAGCAGTACTTC.